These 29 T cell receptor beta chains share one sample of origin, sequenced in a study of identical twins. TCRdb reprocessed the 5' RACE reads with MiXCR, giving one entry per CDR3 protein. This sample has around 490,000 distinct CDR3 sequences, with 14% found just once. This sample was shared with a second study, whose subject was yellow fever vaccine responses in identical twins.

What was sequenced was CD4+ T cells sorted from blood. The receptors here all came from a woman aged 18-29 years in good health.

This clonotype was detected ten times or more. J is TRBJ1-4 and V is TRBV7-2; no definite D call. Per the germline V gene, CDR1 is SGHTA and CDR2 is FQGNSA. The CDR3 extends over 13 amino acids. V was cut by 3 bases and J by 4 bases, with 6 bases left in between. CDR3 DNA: TGTGCCAGCAGCTTTAACAGTAATGAAAAACTGTTTTTT. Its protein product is CASSFNSNEKLFF.

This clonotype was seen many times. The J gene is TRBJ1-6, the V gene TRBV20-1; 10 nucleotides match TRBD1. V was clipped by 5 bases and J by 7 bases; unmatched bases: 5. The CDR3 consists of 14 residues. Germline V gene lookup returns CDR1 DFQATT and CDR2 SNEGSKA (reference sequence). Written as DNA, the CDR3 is TGCAGTGCTTCCGGGACAGGGGTCAATTCACCCCTCCACTTT. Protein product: CSASGTGVNSPLHF.

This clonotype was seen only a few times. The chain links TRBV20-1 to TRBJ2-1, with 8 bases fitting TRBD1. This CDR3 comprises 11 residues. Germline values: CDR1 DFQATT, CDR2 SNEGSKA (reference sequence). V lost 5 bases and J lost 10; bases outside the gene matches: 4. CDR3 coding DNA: TGCAGTGCTGCGACAGGGGAAGAGCAGTTCTTC. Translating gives CSAATGEEQFF.

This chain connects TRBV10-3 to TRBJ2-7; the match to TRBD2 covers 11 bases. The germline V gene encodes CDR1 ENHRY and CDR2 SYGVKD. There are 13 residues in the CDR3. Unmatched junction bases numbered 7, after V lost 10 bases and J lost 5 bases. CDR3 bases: TGTGCCAGTCAACTAGCGGGAGTCAACGAGCAGTACTTC. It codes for CASQLAGVNEQYF.

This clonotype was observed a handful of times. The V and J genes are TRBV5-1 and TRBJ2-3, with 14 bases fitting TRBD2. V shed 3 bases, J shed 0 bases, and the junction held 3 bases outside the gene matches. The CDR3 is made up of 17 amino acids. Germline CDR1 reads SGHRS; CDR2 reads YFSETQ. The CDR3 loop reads CASSSRLAGGSTDTQYF. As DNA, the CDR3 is TGCGCCAGCAGCTCCAGACTAGCGGGGGGGAGCACAGATACGCAGTATTTT.

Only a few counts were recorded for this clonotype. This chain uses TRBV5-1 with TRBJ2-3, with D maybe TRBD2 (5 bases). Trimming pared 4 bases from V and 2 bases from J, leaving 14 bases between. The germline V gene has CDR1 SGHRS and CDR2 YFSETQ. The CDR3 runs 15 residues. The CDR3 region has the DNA TGCGCCAGCAGCAGTGGACTTAGCGACACAGATACGCAGTATTTT. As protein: CASSSGLSDTDTQYF.

CDR3 in amino acids: CASSALGGTPAGSPLHF. As DNA, the CDR3 is TGTGCCAGCAGTGCCCTTGGGGGGACCCCAGCGGGTTCACCCCTCCACTTT. V and J are TRBV25-1 and TRBJ1-6, with D tentatively TRBD1 (5 bases). Germline CDR1 reads MGHDK; CDR2 reads SYGVNS. The V end lost 4 bases, the J end lost 9 bases, and 22 bases lay between the germline ends. The CDR3 is 17 amino acids.

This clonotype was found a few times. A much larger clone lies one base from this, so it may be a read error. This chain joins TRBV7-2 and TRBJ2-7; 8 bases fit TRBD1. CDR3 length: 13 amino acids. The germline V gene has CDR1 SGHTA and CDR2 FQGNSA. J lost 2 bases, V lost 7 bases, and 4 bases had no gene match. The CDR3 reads CASTPDRAYEQYF. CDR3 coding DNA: TGTGCCAGCACCCCGGACAGGGCCTACGAGCAGTACTTC.

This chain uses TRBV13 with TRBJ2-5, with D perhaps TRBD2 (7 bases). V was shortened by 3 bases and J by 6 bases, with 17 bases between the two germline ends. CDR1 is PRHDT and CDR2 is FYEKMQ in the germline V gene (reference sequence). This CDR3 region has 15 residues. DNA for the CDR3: TGTGCCAGCAGCTTGATGGTGTTGGGGGGGCAGACCCAGTACTTC. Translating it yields CASSLMVLGGQTQYF.

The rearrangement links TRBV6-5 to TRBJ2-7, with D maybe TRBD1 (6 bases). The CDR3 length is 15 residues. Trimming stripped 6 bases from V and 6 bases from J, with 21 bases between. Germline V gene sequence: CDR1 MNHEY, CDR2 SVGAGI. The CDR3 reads CASRYQGQTTIEQYF. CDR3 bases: TGTGCCAGCAGGTACCAAGGACAGACCACAATCGAGCAGTACTTC.

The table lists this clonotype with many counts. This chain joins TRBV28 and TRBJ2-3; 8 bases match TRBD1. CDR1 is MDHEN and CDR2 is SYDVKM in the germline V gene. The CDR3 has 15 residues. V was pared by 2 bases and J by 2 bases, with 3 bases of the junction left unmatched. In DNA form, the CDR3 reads TGTGCCAGCAGTTTACCACAGGGGGACACAGATACGCAGTATTTT. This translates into CASSLPQGDTDTQYF.

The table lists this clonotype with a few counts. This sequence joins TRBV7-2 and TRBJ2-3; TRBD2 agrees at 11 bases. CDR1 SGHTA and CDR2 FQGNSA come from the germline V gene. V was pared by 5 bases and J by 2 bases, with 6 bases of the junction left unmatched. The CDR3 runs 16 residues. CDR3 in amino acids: CASSILAGGSTDTQYF. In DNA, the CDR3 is TGTGCCAGCAGCATTTTAGCGGGAGGGTCCACAGATACGCAGTATTTT. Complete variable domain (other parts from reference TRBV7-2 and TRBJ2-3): GAGVSQSPSNKVTEKGKDVELRCDPISGHTALYWYRQSLGQGLEFLIYFQGNSAPDKSGLPSDRFSAERTGGSVSTLTIQRTQQEDSAVYLCASSILAGGSTDTQYFGPGTRLTVL.

This chain's CDR3 is CSVATGRNTEAFF. DNA of the CDR3: TGCAGCGTCGCGACAGGGAGGAACACTGAAGCTTTCTTT. The V gene is TRBV29-1, the J gene TRBJ1-1; 7 bases align to TRBD1. The V and J ends lost 6 bases and 1 base, in that order; junction bases with no gene match: 5. This CDR3 is built from 13 residues. CDR1 and CDR2 from the germline V gene are SQVTM and ANQGSEA.

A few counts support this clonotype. The CDR3 region has the DNA TGTGCCAGCAGTTTGCGCAGGGCATTTTCCACTGAAGCTTTCTTT. Residues: CASSLRRAFSTEAFF. The gene calls are TRBV12-3 or TRBV12-4 and TRBJ1-1, with D possibly being TRBD1 (5 bases). V dropped 3 bases and J dropped 4 bases, with 15 bases sitting between them. This CDR3 comprises 15 residues.

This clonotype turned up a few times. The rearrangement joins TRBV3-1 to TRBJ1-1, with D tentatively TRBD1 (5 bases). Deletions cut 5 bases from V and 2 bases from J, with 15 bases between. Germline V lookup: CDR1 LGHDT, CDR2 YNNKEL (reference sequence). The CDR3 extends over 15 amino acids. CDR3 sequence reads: CASSYSGGTNTEAFF. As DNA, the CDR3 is TGTGCCAGCAGCTACAGTGGGGGAACCAACACTGAAGCTTTCTTT.

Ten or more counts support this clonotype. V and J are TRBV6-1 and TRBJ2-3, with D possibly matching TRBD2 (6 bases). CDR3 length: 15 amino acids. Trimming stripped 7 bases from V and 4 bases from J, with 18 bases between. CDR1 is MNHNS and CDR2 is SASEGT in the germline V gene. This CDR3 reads CASTSPPGEADTQYF. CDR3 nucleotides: TGTGCCAGCACCAGCCCCCCCGGGGAGGCAGATACGCAGTATTTT.

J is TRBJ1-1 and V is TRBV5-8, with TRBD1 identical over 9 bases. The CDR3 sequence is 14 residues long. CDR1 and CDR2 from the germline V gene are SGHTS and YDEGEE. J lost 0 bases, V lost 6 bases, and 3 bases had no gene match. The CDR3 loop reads CASKGQGLNTEAFF. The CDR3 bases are TGTGCCAGCAAGGGACAGGGATTGAACACTGAAGCTTTCTTT.

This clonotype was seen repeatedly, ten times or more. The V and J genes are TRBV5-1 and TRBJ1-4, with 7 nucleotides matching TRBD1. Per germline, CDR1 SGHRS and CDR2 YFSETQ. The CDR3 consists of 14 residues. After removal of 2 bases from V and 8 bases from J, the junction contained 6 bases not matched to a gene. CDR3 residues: CASSLQGSREKLFF. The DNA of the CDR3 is TGCGCCAGCAGCTTACAGGGGAGTCGGGAAAAACTGTTTTTT.

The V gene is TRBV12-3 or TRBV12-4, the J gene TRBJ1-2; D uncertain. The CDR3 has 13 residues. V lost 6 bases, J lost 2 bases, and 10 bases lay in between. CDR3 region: CASRRTDNYGYTF. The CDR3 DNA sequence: TGTGCCAGCAGGAGGACGGACAACTATGGCTACACCTTC.

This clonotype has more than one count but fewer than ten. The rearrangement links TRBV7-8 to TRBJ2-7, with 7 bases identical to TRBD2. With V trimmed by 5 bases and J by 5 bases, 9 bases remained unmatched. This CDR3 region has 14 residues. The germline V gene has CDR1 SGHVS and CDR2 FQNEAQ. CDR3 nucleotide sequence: TGTGCCAGCAGCAAGCGGGGTGTGATAAACGAGCAGTACTTC. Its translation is CASSKRGVINEQYF.

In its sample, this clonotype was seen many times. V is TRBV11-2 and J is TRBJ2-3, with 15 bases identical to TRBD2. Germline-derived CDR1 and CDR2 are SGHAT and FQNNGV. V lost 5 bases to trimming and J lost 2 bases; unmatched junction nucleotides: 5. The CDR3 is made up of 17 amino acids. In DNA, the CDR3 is TGTGCCAGCAGCCGGGGACTAGCGGGGGGCATCACAGATACGCAGTATTTT. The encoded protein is CASSRGLAGGITDTQYF.

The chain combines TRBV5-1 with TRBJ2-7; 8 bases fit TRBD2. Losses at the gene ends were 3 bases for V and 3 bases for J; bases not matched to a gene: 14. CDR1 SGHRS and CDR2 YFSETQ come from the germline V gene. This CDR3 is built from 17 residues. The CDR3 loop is CASSWGPWSSGLYEQYF. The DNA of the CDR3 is TGCGCCAGCAGCTGGGGACCCTGGTCTAGCGGGCTCTACGAGCAGTACTTC.

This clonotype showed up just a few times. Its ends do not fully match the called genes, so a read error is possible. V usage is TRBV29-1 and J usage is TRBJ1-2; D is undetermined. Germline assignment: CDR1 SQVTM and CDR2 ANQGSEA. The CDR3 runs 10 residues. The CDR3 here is CSVQDYGYTF. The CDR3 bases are TGCAGCGTTCAAGACTATGGCTACACCTTC.

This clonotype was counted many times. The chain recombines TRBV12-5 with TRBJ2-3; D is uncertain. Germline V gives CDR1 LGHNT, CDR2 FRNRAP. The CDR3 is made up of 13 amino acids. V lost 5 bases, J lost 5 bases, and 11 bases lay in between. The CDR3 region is CASGTSLVDTQYF. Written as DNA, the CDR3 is TGTGCTAGTGGTACCTCCCTGGTAGATACGCAGTATTTT. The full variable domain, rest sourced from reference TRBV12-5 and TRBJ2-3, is DARVTQTPRHKVTEMGQEVTMRCQPILGHNTVFWYRQTMMQGLELLAYFRNRAPLDDSGMPKDRFSAEMPDATLATLKIQPSEPRDSAVYFCASGTSLVDTQYFGPGTRLTVL.

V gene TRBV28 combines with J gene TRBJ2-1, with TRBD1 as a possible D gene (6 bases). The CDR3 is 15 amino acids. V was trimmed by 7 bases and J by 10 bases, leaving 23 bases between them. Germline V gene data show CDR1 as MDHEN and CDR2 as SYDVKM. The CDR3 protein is CASNPSLGQGKEQFF. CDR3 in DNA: TGTGCCAGCAACCCATCTCTCGGCCAGGGGAAAGAGCAGTTCTTC. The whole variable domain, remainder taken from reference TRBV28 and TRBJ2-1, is DVKVTQSSRYLVKRTGEKVFLECVQDMDHENMFWYRQDPGLGLRLIYFSYDVKMKEKGDIPEGYSVSREKKERFSLILESASTNQTSMYLCASNPSLGQGKEQFFGPGTRLTVL.

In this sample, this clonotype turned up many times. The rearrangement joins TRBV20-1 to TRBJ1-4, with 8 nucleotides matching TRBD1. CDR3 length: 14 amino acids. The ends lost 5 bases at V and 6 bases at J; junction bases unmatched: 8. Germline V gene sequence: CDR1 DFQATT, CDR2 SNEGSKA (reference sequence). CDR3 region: CSAPGRGPDEKLFF. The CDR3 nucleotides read TGCAGTGCTCCGGGCAGGGGGCCAGATGAAAAACTGTTTTTT.

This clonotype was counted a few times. As DNA, the CDR3 is TGTGCCGGGAAAACAGAAGAGACCCAGTACTTC. This encodes CAGKTEETQYF. The V gene is TRBV30, the J gene TRBJ2-5; D remains ambiguous. The CDR3 sequence is 11 residues long. The germline V and J ends were trimmed by 8 bases and 3 bases, with 10 bases remaining between them. The germline CDR1 and CDR2 sequences are GTSNPN and SVGIG (reference sequence).

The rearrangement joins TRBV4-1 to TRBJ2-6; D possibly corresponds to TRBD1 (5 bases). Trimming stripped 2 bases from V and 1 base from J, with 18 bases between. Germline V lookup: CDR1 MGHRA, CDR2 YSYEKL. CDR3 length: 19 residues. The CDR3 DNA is TGCGCCAGCAGCCAAAGTAAGGGAAGGGGATGGTCTGGGGCCAACGTCCTGACTTTC. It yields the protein CASSQSKGRGWSGANVLTF.

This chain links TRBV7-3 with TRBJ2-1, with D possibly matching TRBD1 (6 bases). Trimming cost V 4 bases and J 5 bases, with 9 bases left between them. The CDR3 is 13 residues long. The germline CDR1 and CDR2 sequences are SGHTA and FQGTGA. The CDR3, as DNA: TGTGCCAGCAGCTACGGGACACACAATGAGCAGTTCTTC. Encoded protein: CASSYGTHNEQFF.